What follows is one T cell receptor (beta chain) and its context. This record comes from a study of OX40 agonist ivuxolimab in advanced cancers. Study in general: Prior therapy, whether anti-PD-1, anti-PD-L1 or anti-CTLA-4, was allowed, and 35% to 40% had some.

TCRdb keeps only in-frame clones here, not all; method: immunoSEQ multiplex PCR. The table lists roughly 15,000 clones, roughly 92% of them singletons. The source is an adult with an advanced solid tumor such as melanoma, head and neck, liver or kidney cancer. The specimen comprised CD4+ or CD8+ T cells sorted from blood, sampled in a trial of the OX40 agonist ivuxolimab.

CDR3 DNA: TGTGCCAGCAGCCCGCCACCTATAGCATACAATGAGCAGTTCTTC. Amino acid sequence: CASSPPPIAYNEQFF. This chain links TRBV7-2 with TRBJ2-1; D gene uncertain. Trimming cost V 5 bases and J 4 bases, with 15 bases left between them. The CDR3 is 15 amino acids. Germline-derived CDR1 and CDR2 are SGHTA and FQGNSA.